This T cell receptor (beta chain) is drawn from a study of early T cells in non-severe SARS-CoV-2 infection. Study summary: Unsorted whole-blood RNA was sequenced in bulk, leaving chains unpaired.

Attachment of unique molecular identifiers was made to individual cDNA molecules. TCRdb reprocessed the 5' RACE reads via MiXCR and lists one record per CDR3 protein. The sample lists about 110,000 distinct CDR3 sequences; approximately 12% were seen once. The material was whole blood, obtained at baseline. This TCR came from an adult who was a healthcare worker with PCR-confirmed SARS-CoV-2 infection or an uninfected control (not recorded which).

The CDR3 protein is CASSTYRDQPQHF. The CDR3 coding sequence is TGTGCCAGCTCAACGTACAGGGATCAGCCCCAGCATTTT. The genes are TRBV18 and TRBJ1-5; maybe TRBD1 (6 bases). Trimming took off 5 bases at V and 5 bases at J, with 10 bases between the two ends. The CDR3 consists of 13 residues. Germline V CDR1 and CDR2: KGHSH, LQKENI.